This note documents a single TCR beta chain sequence. Its specificity is unknown. Germline lookup yields CDR1 SGHNT and CDR2 YYREEE (reference sequence). The CDR3 totals 15 residues. V gave up 4 bases and J gave up 3 bases; unmatched junction bases: 5. A multiplex PCR was run with 60 Vbeta primers and 13 Jbeta primers. Sequenced by immunoSEQ multiplex PCR; TCRdb stores in-frame clones only, minus some. The data show approximately 180,000 clones, 80% to 90% seen once. The entry originates in a study of cytomegalovirus exposure and HLA in healthy donors. Study observations and caveats: Cytomegalovirus-associated status was assigned to roughly 160 TCR beta chains. CMV serostatus was the sole immune exposure data available. A previous analysis found most TCR beta V segments productive roughly 87% or roughly 30% of the time. With DRB1 most and HLA-C fewest, TCR association rates differed between HLA loci in a later analysis.

Sequencing was done on a sample of PBMCs. This TCR was recovered from a girl aged 5 to 17 in good health and CMV-seropositive. The gene calls are TRBV5-4 and TRBJ2-1, with TRBD1 identical over 9 bases. In DNA, the CDR3 is TGTGCCAGCAGCCAAAAGACAGGGGGCTACAATGAGCAGTTCTTC. Protein sequence: CASSQKTGGYNEQFF.